Listed here are 20 T cell receptor beta chains from one sample, sequenced in a study of early T cells in non-severe SARS-CoV-2 infection. TCRdb independently ran MiXCR on the 5' RACE reads; one entry per CDR3 protein. In the table there are tens of thousands of distinct CDR3 sequences, around 5.2% of which are singletons. The sequencing input was whole blood. The receptors derive from an adult who was a healthcare worker with PCR-confirmed SARS-CoV-2 infection or an uninfected control (not recorded which).

In this sample, this clonotype turned up many times. The rearrangement links TRBV10-3 to TRBJ2-2; D perhaps matches TRBD1 (6 bases). The CDR3 is 14 residues long. Trimming removed 2 bases at V and 6 bases at J, with 10 bases between. Germline loops: CDR1 ENHRY, CDR2 SYGVKD. CDR3 in DNA: TGTGCCATCAGTGAGGGGCAGGGGCCCGGGGAGCTGTTTTTT. Its translation is CAISEGQGPGELFF.

This clonotype was detected ten times or more. This chain links TRBV6-2 or TRBV6-3 with TRBJ1-6, with 9 bases lining up with TRBD1. Germline V CDR1 and CDR2: MNHEY, SVGEGT. The CDR3 has 15 amino acids. Germline trimming cut 7 bases from V and 7 bases from J; bases unmatched to any gene: 8. Written as DNA, the CDR3 is TGTGCCAGCAACCCAGGACAGGGGCAGAATTCACCCCTCCACTTT. Its translation: CASNPGQGQNSPLHF.

This clonotype has a count of ten or more. The chain joins TRBV18 to TRBJ1-5, with D perhaps matching TRBD1 (5 bases). Germline CDR1 and CDR2: KGHSH and LQKENI. Trimming stripped 3 bases from V and 1 base from J, with 10 bases between. The CDR3 sequence is 15 residues long. In DNA form, the CDR3 reads TGTGCCAGCTCACCCGCCCCAGGGAGCAATCAGCCCCAGCATTTT. As protein: CASSPAPGSNQPQHF.

This clonotype came up many times. V gene TRBV29-1 combines with J gene TRBJ2-6, with D unresolved. The V gene's germline CDR1 is SQVTM and CDR2 ANQGSEA. The CDR3 is 13 residues long. With 4 bases removed from V and 2 bases from J, the gap between germline ends came to 6 bases. CDR3 sequence: CSVAVPGANVLTF. The CDR3 DNA sequence: TGCAGCGTTGCCGTCCCTGGGGCCAACGTCCTGACTTTC.

This clonotype was recorded at least ten times. This chain connects TRBV4-1 to TRBJ2-1, with TRBD2 matching over 12 bases. The CDR3 is 17 residues long. After removal of 0 bases from V and 7 bases from J, the junction contained 7 bases not matched to a gene. The germline V gene encodes CDR1 MGHRA and CDR2 YSYEKL. CDR3 amino acids: CASSQDLTSGSQNEQFF. CDR3 DNA: TGCGCCAGCAGCCAAGATTTGACTAGCGGGAGTCAAAATGAGCAGTTCTTC.

The sample holds many counts of this clonotype. The rearrangement links TRBV20-1 to TRBJ2-7; 10 positions agree with TRBD1. This CDR3 spans 15 amino acids. V shed 6 bases and J 7 bases; nucleotides not matched to a gene: 15. Germline V gives CDR1 DFQATT, CDR2 SNEGSKA (reference sequence). CDR3 protein: CSARNRDRGTREQYF. The DNA for the CDR3 is TGCAGTGCCCGCAACCGGGACAGGGGCACGCGGGAGCAGTACTTC.

This clonotype was detected only a few times. The chain carries TRBV7-2 and TRBJ2-1, with TRBD2 matching over 9 bases. The CDR3 is made up of 18 amino acids. V lost 3 bases, J lost 7 bases, and 16 bases stayed unmatched. Germline V gives CDR1 SGHTA, CDR2 FQGNSA. The CDR3 loop reads CASSFGPSGTPGGNEQFF. The CDR3 nucleotides read TGTGCCAGCAGCTTCGGGCCTAGCGGGACACCCGGGGGTAATGAGCAGTTCTTC.

The table lists this clonotype with a few counts. The J gene is TRBJ2-4, the V gene TRBV7-3; TRBD1 matches 8 bases. V was clipped by 0 bases and J by 4 bases; unmatched bases: 8. Germline CDR1 SGHTA, CDR2 FQGTGA. The CDR3 contains 17 residues. CDR3 region: CASSLTGTGGIKNIQYF. The DNA of the CDR3 is TGTGCCAGCAGCTTAACCGGAACAGGGGGGATAAAAAACATTCAGTACTTC.

This clonotype was observed many times. This rearrangement joins TRBV27 to TRBJ2-4; D tentatively reads TRBD1 or TRBD2 (5 bases each). Germline lookup yields CDR1 MNHEY and CDR2 SMNVEV (reference sequence). V lost 4 bases and J 10 bases, leaving 14 bases between the germline ends. This CDR3 spans 13 amino acids. The CDR3 coding sequence is TGTGCCAGCAGTTCGGACATCAGGAGGATTCAGTACTTC. It translates to CASSSDIRRIQYF.

This clonotype was found many times. The rearrangement links TRBV14 to TRBJ2-7; D unresolved. CDR3 length equals 12 residues. The V end lost 3 bases, the J end lost 6 bases, and 9 bases lay between the germline ends. Germline-derived CDR1 and CDR2 are SGHDN and FVKESK. CDR3 DNA sequence: TGTGCCAGCAGCCAGAGGCGCTTCGAGCAGTACTTC. Translating it yields CASSQRRFEQYF.

This clonotype was detected ten times or more. The chain couples TRBV4-3 to TRBJ1-1, with D possibly being TRBD1 (5 bases). CDR1 is LGHNA and CDR2 is YSLEER in the germline V gene. The CDR3 contains 14 residues. Trimming left V 4 bases short and J 5 bases short, with 14 bases between. The DNA for the CDR3 is TGCGCCAGCAGCCCGGGGCAGGGAGGGACTGAAGCTTTCTTT. Amino acids: CASSPGQGGTEAFF.

In its sample, this clonotype was seen many times. The V gene is TRBV27, the J gene TRBJ2-2; 12 bases fit TRBD2. The CDR3 is 21 amino acids. V shed 6 bases, J shed 6 bases, and the junction held 23 bases outside the gene matches. The germline CDR1 and CDR2 sequences are MNHEY and SMNVEV (reference sequence). CDR3 sequence: CASRHRTGLTPSGRASGELFF. As DNA, the CDR3 is TGTGCCAGCAGACACCGAACAGGGCTAACTCCTAGCGGGAGGGCTTCCGGGGAGCTGTTTTTT.

This clonotype was seen many times. This chain links TRBV25-1 with TRBJ2-2; D is unresolved. V lost 6 bases and J 0 bases, leaving 11 bases between the germline ends. The CDR3 has 15 residues. Germline values: CDR1 MGHDK, CDR2 SYGVNS. The CDR3, as DNA: TGTGCCAGCAGCCCAAATGCCCCGAACACCGGGGAGCTGTTTTTT. Translated: CASSPNAPNTGELFF.

This clonotype was seen only a few times. V usage is TRBV20-1 and J usage is TRBJ2-4, with D perhaps TRBD1 (5 bases). CDR1 DFQATT and CDR2 SNEGSKA come from the germline V gene (reference sequence). The germline V and J ends were trimmed by 5 bases and 1 base, with 15 bases remaining between them. There are 15 residues in the CDR3. CDR3 coding DNA: TGCAGTGCTCCTGACAGTAATACTGCCAAAAACATTCAGTACTTC. It is translated as CSAPDSNTAKNIQYF.

At least ten counts were recorded for this clonotype. The chain combines TRBV27 with TRBJ2-7; no firm D call. With 0 bases removed from V and 4 bases from J, the gap between germline ends came to 7 bases. The CDR3 has 13 residues. CDR1 MNHEY and CDR2 SMNVEV come from the germline V gene (reference sequence). This CDR3 reads CASSLSGSYEQYF. The CDR3 nucleotides are TGTGCCAGCAGTTTATCAGGTTCTTACGAGCAGTACTTC.

The chain recombines TRBV12-3 or TRBV12-4 with TRBJ2-1; 9 bases align to TRBD2. The CDR3 length is 15 residues. V lost 1 base to trimming and J lost 8 bases; unmatched junction nucleotides: 6. The CDR3 nucleotides read TGTGCCAGCAGTTTAGATAGCGGGAGTATCCATGAGCAGTTCTTC. Its protein product is CASSLDSGSIHEQFF.

There are many counts of this clonotype. The chain has TRBV5-5 and TRBJ2-3; possible D gene TRBD2, 5 bases. CDR1 and CDR2 (germline): SGHKS, YYEKEE (reference sequence). The CDR3 extends over 17 amino acids. The V end was cut by 4 bases, the J end by 2 bases, with 20 bases between. The CDR3 loop reads CASSGPDDLRATDTQYF. CDR3 coding DNA: TGTGCCAGCAGCGGACCCGACGACCTGCGGGCCACAGATACGCAGTATTTT.

This clonotype was seen many times. The chain links TRBV5-4 to TRBJ1-1; a possible D gene is TRBD1 (5 bases). The V gene lost 0 bases and the J gene lost 1 base, with 7 bases spanning the gap. CDR1 and CDR2 (germline): SGHNT, YYREEE (reference sequence). This CDR3 contains 14 residues. DNA of the CDR3: TGTGCCAGCAGCTTGGTAACAGGGAACACTGAAGCTTTCTTT. Amino acid sequence: CASSLVTGNTEAFF.

In its sample, this clonotype was seen many times. The rearrangement joins TRBV28 to TRBJ1-5; maybe TRBD1 (5 bases). Per the germline V gene, CDR1 is MDHEN and CDR2 is SYDVKM. The CDR3 covers 16 residues. Trimming shortened V by 5 bases and J by 8 bases, and 22 bases separated the two germline ends. CDR3 sequence: CASSAHVWSPGKPQHF. CDR3 in DNA: TGTGCCAGCAGTGCCCACGTGTGGTCTCCAGGGAAGCCCCAGCATTTT.

This clonotype turned up a few times. The J gene is TRBJ2-7, the V gene TRBV11-2; TRBD1 agrees at 8 bases. The V gene's germline CDR1 is SGHAT and CDR2 FQNNGV. V shed 4 bases, J shed 3 bases, and the junction held 5 bases outside the gene matches. The CDR3 consists of 14 residues. The chain's CDR3 is CASSSLDRVYEQYF. The CDR3 region has the DNA TGTGCCAGCAGCTCACTGGACAGGGTCTACGAGCAGTACTTC.